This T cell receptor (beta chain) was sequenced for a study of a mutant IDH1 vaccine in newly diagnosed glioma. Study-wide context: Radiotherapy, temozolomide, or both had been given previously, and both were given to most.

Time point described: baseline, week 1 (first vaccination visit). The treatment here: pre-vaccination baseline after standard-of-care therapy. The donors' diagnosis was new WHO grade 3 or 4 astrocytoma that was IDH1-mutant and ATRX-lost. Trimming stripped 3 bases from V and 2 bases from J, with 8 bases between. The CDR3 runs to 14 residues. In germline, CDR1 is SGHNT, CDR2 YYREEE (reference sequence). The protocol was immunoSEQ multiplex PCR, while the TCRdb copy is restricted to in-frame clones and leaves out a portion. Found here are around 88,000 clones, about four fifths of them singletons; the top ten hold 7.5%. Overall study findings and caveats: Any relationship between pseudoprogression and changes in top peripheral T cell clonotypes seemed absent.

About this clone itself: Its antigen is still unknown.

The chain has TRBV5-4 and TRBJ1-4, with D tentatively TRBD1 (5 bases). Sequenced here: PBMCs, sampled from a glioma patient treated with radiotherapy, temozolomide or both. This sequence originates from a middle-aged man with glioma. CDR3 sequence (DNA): TGTGCCAGCAGCTGGGAGGGGACTAATGAAAAACTGTTTTTT. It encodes CASSWEGTNEKLFF.